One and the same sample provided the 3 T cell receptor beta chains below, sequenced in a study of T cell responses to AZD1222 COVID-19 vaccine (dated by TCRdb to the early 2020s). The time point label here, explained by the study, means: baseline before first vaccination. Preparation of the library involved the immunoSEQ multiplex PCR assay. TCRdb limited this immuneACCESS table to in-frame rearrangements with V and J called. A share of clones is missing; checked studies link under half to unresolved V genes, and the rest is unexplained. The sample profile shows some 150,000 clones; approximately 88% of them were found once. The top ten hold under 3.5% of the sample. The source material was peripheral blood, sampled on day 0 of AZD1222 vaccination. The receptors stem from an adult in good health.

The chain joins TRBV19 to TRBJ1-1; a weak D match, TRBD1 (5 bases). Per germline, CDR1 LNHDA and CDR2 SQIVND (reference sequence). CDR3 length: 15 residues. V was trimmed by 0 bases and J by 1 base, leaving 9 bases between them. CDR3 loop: CASSIDRAANTEAFF. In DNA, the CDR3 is TGTGCCAGTAGTATAGACAGGGCAGCGAACACTGAAGCTTTCTTT.

CDR3 loop: CAWTQSRVGGYTF. Here the CDR3 DNA reads TGTGCCTGGACCCAGTCTAGGGTCGGTGGCTACACCTTC. The V gene is TRBV30, the J gene TRBJ1-2; D is ambiguous. Germline lookup yields CDR1 GTSNPN and CDR2 SVGIG (reference sequence). V gave up 4 bases and J gave up 7 bases, with 16 bases separating them. The CDR3 has 13 residues.

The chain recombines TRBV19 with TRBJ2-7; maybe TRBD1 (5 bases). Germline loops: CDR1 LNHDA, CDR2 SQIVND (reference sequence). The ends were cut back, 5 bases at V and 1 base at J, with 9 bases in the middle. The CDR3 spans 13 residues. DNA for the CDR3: TGTGCCAGTAGTGGAGACAGTTCCTACGAGCAGTACTTC. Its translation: CASSGDSSYEQYF.